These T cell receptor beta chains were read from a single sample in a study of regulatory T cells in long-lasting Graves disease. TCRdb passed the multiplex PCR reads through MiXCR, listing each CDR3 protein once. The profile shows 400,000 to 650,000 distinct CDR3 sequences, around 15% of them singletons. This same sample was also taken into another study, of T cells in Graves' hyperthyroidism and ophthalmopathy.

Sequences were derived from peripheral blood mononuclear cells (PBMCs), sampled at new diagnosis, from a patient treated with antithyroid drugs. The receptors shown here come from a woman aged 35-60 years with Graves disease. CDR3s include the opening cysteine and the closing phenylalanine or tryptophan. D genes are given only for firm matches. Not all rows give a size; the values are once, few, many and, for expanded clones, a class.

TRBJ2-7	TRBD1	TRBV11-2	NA	CASSRGTGSPYEQYF	TGTGCCAGCAGCCGGGGGACAGGATCACCCTACGAGCAGTACTTC
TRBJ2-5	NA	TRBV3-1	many	CASSPVATSETQYF	TGTGCCAGCAGCCCGGTAGCTACCTCGGAGACCCAGTACTTC
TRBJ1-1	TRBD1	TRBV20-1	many	CSAMGTGGGRTEAFF	TGCAGTGCAATGGGGACAGGGGGCGGGAGGACTGAAGCTTTCTTT
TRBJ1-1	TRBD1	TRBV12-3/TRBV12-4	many	CASTNGWTGDRLDTEAFF	TGTGCCAGCACGAATGGATGGACAGGGGATCGGTTGGACACTGAAGCTTTCTTT
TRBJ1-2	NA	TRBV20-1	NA	CSARRGYGYTF	TGCAGTGCTAGACGCGGCTATGGCTACACCTTC
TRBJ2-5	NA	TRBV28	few	CASDGPAQETQYF	TGTGCCAGCGACGGGCCGGCCCAAGAGACCCAGTACTTC
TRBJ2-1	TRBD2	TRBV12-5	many	CASGPGLQTNEQFF	TGTGCTAGTGGGCCGGGACTACAAACCAATGAGCAGTTCTTC
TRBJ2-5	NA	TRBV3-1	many	CASSYTGTRLGETQYF	TGTGCCAGCAGCTACACCGGGACGCGGCTCGGAGAGACCCAGTACTTC
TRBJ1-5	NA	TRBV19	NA	CASSNDQPQHF	TGTGCCAGTAGTAACGATCAGCCCCAGCATTTT
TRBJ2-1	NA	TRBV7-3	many	CASSLQGGLGRYEQFF	TGTGCCAGCAGCTTACAGGGTGGGTTGGGGCGATATGAGCAGTTCTTC
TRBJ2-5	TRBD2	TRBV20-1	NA	CSAYPGLKSWETQYF	TGCAGTGCGTATCCGGGACTAAAATCCTGGGAGACCCAGTACTTC
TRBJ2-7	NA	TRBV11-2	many	CASSLIVFSYEQYF	TGTGCCAGCAGCTTAATAGTTTTCTCCTACGAGCAGTACTTC
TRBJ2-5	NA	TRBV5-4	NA	CASSSPGTRETQYF	TGTGCCAGCAGCTCTCCCGGGACCCGAGAGACCCAGTACTTC
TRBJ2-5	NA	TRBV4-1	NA	CASSQPDREETQYF	TGCGCCAGCAGCCAACCTGACAGAGAAGAGACCCAGTACTTC
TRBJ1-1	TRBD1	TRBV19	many	CASVQGAGGMNTEAFF	TGTGCCAGTGTACAGGGGGCGGGAGGCATGAACACTGAAGCTTTCTTT
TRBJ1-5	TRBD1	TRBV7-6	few	CASSLGQGGLYSNQPQHF	TGTGCCAGCAGCCTCGGACAGGGGGGCCTTTATAGCAATCAGCCCCAGCATTTT
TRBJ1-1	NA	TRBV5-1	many	CASSLVVTQGTEAFF	TGCGCCAGCAGCTTGGTGGTGACCCAGGGAACTGAAGCTTTCTTT
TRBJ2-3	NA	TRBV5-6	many	CASSLFPRPTDTQYF	TGTGCCAGCAGCTTGTTCCCACGTCCCACAGATACGCAGTATTTT
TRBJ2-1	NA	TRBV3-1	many	CASSQDRQPNEQFF	TGTGCCAGCAGCCAAGATAGACAGCCCAATGAGCAGTTCTTC
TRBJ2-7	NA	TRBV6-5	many	CASSYSFYEQYF	TGTGCCAGCAGTTACAGTTTCTACGAGCAGTACTTC
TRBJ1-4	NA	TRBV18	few	CASSPRSQGEKLFF	TGTGCCAGCTCACCAAGAAGTCAGGGGGAAAAACTGTTTTTT
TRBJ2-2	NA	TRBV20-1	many	CSARDGGQGNTGELFF	TGCAGTGCTAGAGATGGGGGTCAGGGGAACACCGGGGAGCTGTTTTTT
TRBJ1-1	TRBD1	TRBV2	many	CASSEPGQGLNTEAFF	TGTGCCAGCAGTGAACCGGGACAGGGGTTGAACACTGAAGCTTTCTTT
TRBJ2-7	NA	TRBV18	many	CASSPKDKSSYEQYF	TGTGCCAGCTCACCAAAGGACAAGTCCTCCTACGAGCAGTACTTC
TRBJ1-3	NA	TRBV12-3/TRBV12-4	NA	CASRGRGTGNTIYF	TGTGCCAGTCGGGGCCGGGGGACCGGAAACACCATATATTTT
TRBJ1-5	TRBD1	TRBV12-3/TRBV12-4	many	CASSAQGGNQPQHF	TGTGCCAGCAGTGCACAGGGGGGAAATCAGCCCCAGCATTTT
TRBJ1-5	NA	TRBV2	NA	CASTAGPNQPQHF	TGTGCCAGCACCGCCGGCCCGAATCAGCCCCAGCATTTT
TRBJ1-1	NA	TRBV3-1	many	CASSQIENTEAFF	TGTGCCAGCAGCCAAATCGAGAACACTGAAGCTTTCTTT
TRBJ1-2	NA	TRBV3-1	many	CASSQDWVKSNYGYTF	TGTGCCAGCAGCCAAGATTGGGTCAAATCTAACTATGGCTACACCTTC
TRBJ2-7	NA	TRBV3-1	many	CASSQVDYEQYF	TGTGCCAGCAGCCAAGTGGACTACGAGCAGTACTTC
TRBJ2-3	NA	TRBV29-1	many	CSVEGGENTDTQYF	TGCAGCGTTGAGGGCGGGGAGAACACAGATACGCAGTATTTT
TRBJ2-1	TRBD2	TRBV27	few	CASLRTSGGFSYNEQFF	TGTGCCAGCTTAAGGACTAGCGGGGGTTTCTCCTACAATGAGCAGTTCTTC
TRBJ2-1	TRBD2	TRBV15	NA	CATSSDGLGLGEQFF	TGTGCCACCAGCAGTGACGGACTAGGGCTCGGTGAGCAGTTCTTC
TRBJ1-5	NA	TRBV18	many	CASSPNYSNQPQHF	TGTGCCAGCTCACCGAACTATAGCAATCAGCCCCAGCATTTT
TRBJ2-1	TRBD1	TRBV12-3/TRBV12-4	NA	CASSLLGTGGRNEQFF	TGTGCCAGCAGTTTACTCGGGACAGGGGGCCGCAATGAGCAGTTCTTC
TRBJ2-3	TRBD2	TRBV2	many	CASSRIAGGPQYF	TGTGCCAGCAGCCGTATAGCGGGGGGGCCGCAGTATTTT
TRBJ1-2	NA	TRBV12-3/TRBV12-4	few	CASSLGRGANYGYTF	TGTGCCAGCAGTTTAGGGAGGGGGGCTAACTATGGCTACACCTTC
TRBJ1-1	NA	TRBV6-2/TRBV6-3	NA	CAISVGRLEAFF	TGTGCCATCAGTGTAGGACGGCTTGAAGCTTTCTTT
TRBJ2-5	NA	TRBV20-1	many	CSARDRVRQGETQYF	TGCAGTGCTAGAGATCGCGTACGACAAGGAGAGACCCAGTACTTC
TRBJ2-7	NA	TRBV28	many	CASNRGISEQYF	TGTGCCAGCAATAGGGGGATAAGCGAGCAGTACTTC